This record looks at one T cell receptor (beta chain) sequence and its context. Recovered participants had two consecutive negative NP/OP PCR tests, healthcare professional clearance, or symptom resolution. The data originate from a study of blood T cell repertoires in COVID-19. Overall study context: From the United States, Italy and Spain came samples of acute and convalescent COVID-19. Sources were T cells, B-cell-depleted T cells, or PBMCs; the material itself was cDNA or gDNA.

Source study methods: Amplified reference gene primers provided the basis for estimating nucleated cell counts. The repertoire was sequenced with immunoSEQ multiplex PCR; TCRdb's copy has only in-frame clones and lacks some. The V and J calls and clone size were taken over from that table, and D and trimming were inferred from the DNA. Here the sample spans around 200,000 clones, 70% to 90% being singletons. The clonotype was recovered from a man between 25 and 39 years old who had recovered from COVID-19. The sample taken for sequencing was PBMCs or T cells enriched from blood (not recorded which).

CDR3 coding DNA: TGTGCCACCAGTGATTTTGTACAGGGCAGGGAGACCCAGTACTTC. This encodes CATSDFVQGRETQYF. V gene TRBV24-1 combines with J gene TRBJ2-5; a possible D gene is TRBD1 (6 bases). Germline V gives CDR1 KGHDR, CDR2 SFDVKD. The CDR3 length is 15 residues. V was shortened by 1 base and J by 5 bases, with 13 bases between the two germline ends.